Listed below are T cell receptor beta chains from one sample, sequenced in a study of T cell changes during pregnancy in multiple sclerosis. The data were produced by immunoSEQ multiplex PCR, yet TCRdb's version contains in-frame clones alone and is incomplete. Of tens of thousands of clones in the sample, approximately 80% were seen once. Sequenced material: CD8+ T cells from peripheral blood mononuclear cells, taken in the first trimester of pregnancy. The receptors originated from a female donor in good health, enrolled as a control in a pregnancy study. CDR3s include the opening cysteine and the closing phenylalanine or tryptophan. The D gene is left open where the match is weak. For some rows the clone size is stated as once, few or many, or as a class when expanded; others skip it.

clone size,J gene,V gene,D gene,CDR3 DNA,CDR3 protein
-,TRBJ2-1,TRBV27,TRBD2,TGTGCCAGCACCGTGAGCGGGAACTACAATGAGCAGTTCTTC,CASTVSGNYNEQFF
-,TRBJ1-5,TRBV6-1,-,TGTGCCAGCAGTAAAGATGCCGGGGGAAGCAATCAGCCCCAGCATTTT,CASSKDAGGSNQPQHF
-,TRBJ2-1,TRBV9,TRBD2,TGTGCCAGCAGCTCACGACTAGCGGGGGGGCCCCATGAGCAGTTCTTC,CASSSRLAGGPHEQFF
-,TRBJ2-7,TRBV4-2,TRBD2,TGTGCCAGCAGCCTTCTAGCGGGGTCGGGTAACGAGCAGTACTTC,CASSLLAGSGNEQYF
-,TRBJ2-1,TRBV7-9,-,TGTGCCAGCAGCTTAGCCGCGACATGGGAGCAGTTCTTC,CASSLAATWEQFF
once,TRBJ2-3,TRBV7-9,-,TGTGCCAGCAGCTTAAAAAGGACTTTCACAGATACGCAGTATTTT,CASSLKRTFTDTQYF
-,TRBJ2-5,TRBV4-2,TRBD2,TGTGCCAGCAGCCCCTGGGAGGCTAGCGGGGCAAAAGAGACCCAGTACTTC,CASSPWEASGAKETQYF
-,TRBJ1-2,TRBV5-6,-,TGTGCCAGCAGCTTGGAGGGACTTAACTATGGCTACACCTTC,CASSLEGLNYGYTF
-,TRBJ1-1,TRBV9,-,TGTGCCAGCAGCGCTACTATGAACACTGAAGCTTTCTTT,CASSATMNTEAFF
few,TRBJ2-1,TRBV13,TRBD2,TGTGCCAGCAGCCCCCCAAGTAGCGGGAGCAATGAGCAGTTCTTC,CASSPPSSGSNEQFF
-,TRBJ2-7,TRBV6-1,TRBD1,TGTGCCAGCAGTGAGCAAAACAGGGGCGACGAGCAGTACTTC,CASSEQNRGDEQYF
medium-sized,TRBJ1-1,TRBV6-5,-,TGTGCCAGCAGTCCACAGGAGAACACTGAAGCTTTCTTT,CASSPQENTEAFF
once,TRBJ2-3,TRBV27,TRBD2,TGTGCCAGCAGTTCGGGACTAGCGGGCACAGATACGCAGTATTTT,CASSSGLAGTDTQYF
-,TRBJ2-1,TRBV6-4,TRBD2,TGTGCCAGCAGAGCGACTAGCGGGAGCCACAATGAGCAGTTCTTC,CASRATSGSHNEQFF
-,TRBJ2-1,TRBV7-6,TRBD2,TGTGCCAGCAGCTTTGAAAAGGGACTAGTATACACTGAGCAGTTCTTC,CASSFEKGLVYTEQFF
-,TRBJ1-2,TRBV5-1,TRBD1,TGCGCCAGCAGCTTACAAGGACAGGGGGCGACGAACTATGGCTACACCTTC,CASSLQGQGATNYGYTF
-,TRBJ2-1,TRBV27,-,TGTGCCAGCAGTTTGACAGGCTCCTACAATGAGCAGTTCTTC,CASSLTGSYNEQFF
-,TRBJ1-1,TRBV12-5,-,TGTGCTAGTGCCCCGGGGGGCACTGAAGCTTTCTTT,CASAPGGTEAFF
-,TRBJ2-1,TRBV6-4,TRBD2,TGTGCCAGCAGCGGGTCAGCGGGGGGGCTCCATGAGCAGTTCTTC,CASSGSAGGLHEQFF
-,TRBJ2-2,TRBV2,-,TGTGCCAGCGGGGGGGCAGGGTCCGGGTCCGGGGAGCTGTTTTTT,CASGGAGSGSGELFF
-,TRBJ2-1,TRBV27,TRBD2,TGTGCCAGCAGGCGAATAGCGGGTAACTACAATGAGCAGTTCTTC,CASRRIAGNYNEQFF
few,TRBJ2-7,TRBV10-3,TRBD2,TGTGCCATCTTTGGTGGACTAGCGGGGTCTCAGCAGTACTTC,CAIFGGLAGSQQYF
-,TRBJ1-6,TRBV11-2,-,TGTGCCAGCAGCCCAGGGTCAAAGCCACCCCTCCACTTT,CASSPGSKPPLHF
-,TRBJ2-1,TRBV4-1,TRBD2,TGCGCCAGCAGCCAAAACGGGGGGGCGGGTTACAATGAGCAGTTCTTC,CASSQNGGAGYNEQFF
-,TRBJ2-5,TRBV6-1,-,TGTGCCAGTACCCTTAGGGGTAAAGAGACCCAGTACTTC,CASTLRGKETQYF
-,TRBJ1-2,TRBV2,-,TGTGCCAGCAGTGAAGGACGGCGGGGCTACACCTTC,CASSEGRRGYTF
-,TRBJ1-4,TRBV9,-,TGTGCCAGCAGCGGAGGGCATGAAAAACTGTTTTTT,CASSGGHEKLFF
-,TRBJ2-1,TRBV21-1,-,TGTGCCAGCAGCACCCCCTTAAAGCCGCTAGCGGGGGGGTGCTACAATGAGCAGTTCTTC,CASSTPLKPLAGGCYNEQFF
once,TRBJ2-1,TRBV6-5,-,TGTGCCAGCAGTTACTCAGGGCAGGGGTTGAACAATGAGCAGTTCTTC,CASSYSGQGLNNEQFF
-,TRBJ1-2,TRBV5-4,-,TGTGCCAGCAGCTTGGCGCGCCAGGGGAACTATGGCTACACCTTC,CASSLARQGNYGYTF
-,TRBJ1-2,TRBV11-2,-,TGTGCCAGCAGCGTTACGCAGGGGCCTACCTATGGCTACACCTTC,CASSVTQGPTYGYTF
-,TRBJ2-1,TRBV7-9,-,TGTGCCAGCAGCTCTCAGGGGAGCTCCTACAATGAGCAGTTCTTC,CASSSQGSSYNEQFF
-,TRBJ2-7,TRBV6-1,-,TGTGCCAGCAGTGAAGCCGAGGAGGCCTACGAGCAGTACTTC,CASSEAEEAYEQYF
-,TRBJ2-3,TRBV5-1,-,TGCGCCAGCAGCGGGCATGGGGCCACAGATACGCAGTATTTT,CASSGHGATDTQYF
-,TRBJ1-2,TRBV27,-,TGTGCCAGCAGTTTATCCCAAGGCGGGATAGGCTACACCTTC,CASSLSQGGIGYTF
-,TRBJ2-5,TRBV27,-,TGTGCCAGCAGTTTTTCCGCAGCTAGGAAAGAGACCCAGTACTTC,CASSFSAARKETQYF
-,TRBJ2-7,TRBV5-1,TRBD1,TGCGCCAGCAGCGGGGAGACAGGGGCCTCCTACGAGCAGTACTTC,CASSGETGASYEQYF
few,TRBJ1-6,TRBV27,-,TGTGCCAGCAGGGTCGGGAATTCACCCCTCCACTTT,CASRVGNSPLHF
-,TRBJ2-1,TRBV7-9,-,TGTGCCAGCAGCTTACAGGGGTATGAGCAGTTCTTC,CASSLQGYEQFF
-,TRBJ2-5,TRBV19,-,TGTGCCAGTAGTCCCGACTGGAACCAAGAGACCCAGTACTTC,CASSPDWNQETQYF
-,TRBJ2-5,TRBV30,TRBD1,TGTGCCTGGAGTGTACTGGCAGGGGGCGGGCAAGAGACCCAGTACTTC,CAWSVLAGGGQETQYF
-,TRBJ2-5,TRBV30,-,TGTGCCTGGAACGAAGGAGAGGAGACCCAGTACTTC,CAWNEGEETQYF
many,TRBJ2-5,TRBV7-9,-,TGTGCCAGCAGCTTGGCCGGCAGGGCGTACCAAGAGACCCAGTACTTC,CASSLAGRAYQETQYF
-,TRBJ2-2,TRBV27,-,TGTGCCAGCAGTTTATCGAAGGGACTCACCGGGGAGCTGTTTTTT,CASSLSKGLTGELFF
-,TRBJ1-3,TRBV7-8,-,TGTGCCAGCAGCCTCGACACCCGCTCTGGAAACACCATATATTTT,CASSLDTRSGNTIYF
-,TRBJ1-1,TRBV7-9,-,TGTGCCAGCAGCCGAGGCGGAAACACTGAAGCTTTCTTT,CASSRGGNTEAFF
-,TRBJ1-2,TRBV2,-,TGTGCCAGCAGGAGTTTCTCGGGTGGCTACACCTTC,CASRSFSGGYTF
-,TRBJ2-1,TRBV2,-,TGTGCCAGCAGTCTGGCAGGGAAGAATGAGCAGTTCTTC,CASSLAGKNEQFF
once,TRBJ2-3,TRBV7-8,-,TGTGCCAGCAGCTTAAACGAGGCAGATACGCAGTATTTT,CASSLNEADTQYF
many,TRBJ1-1,TRBV4-1,-,TGCGCCAGCAGCCAAGGGGTCGGCAGGGCGACTGAAGCTTTCTTT,CASSQGVGRATEAFF
-,TRBJ2-7,TRBV9,-,TGTGCCAGCAGCGTAGGGCAGGGTAAGAGCTACGAGCAGTACTTC,CASSVGQGKSYEQYF
-,TRBJ2-5,TRBV5-1,TRBD2,TGCGCCAGCAGCCCGACTCTAGCGGGGGGCCAAGAGACCCAGTACTTC,CASSPTLAGGQETQYF
-,TRBJ2-5,TRBV15,TRBD1,TGTGCCACCAGCAGCTCCCGGGACAGGGCCCAAGAGACCCAGTACTTC,CATSSSRDRAQETQYF
-,TRBJ2-3,TRBV6-4,-,TGTGCCAGCAGTGCCGGGACTGGGGACACAGATACGCAGTATTTT,CASSAGTGDTDTQYF
-,TRBJ2-6,TRBV30,TRBD1,TGTGCCTGCCACCCGACAGGGACCTCCTCCTCTGGGGCCAACGTCCTGACTTTC,CACHPTGTSSSGANVLTF